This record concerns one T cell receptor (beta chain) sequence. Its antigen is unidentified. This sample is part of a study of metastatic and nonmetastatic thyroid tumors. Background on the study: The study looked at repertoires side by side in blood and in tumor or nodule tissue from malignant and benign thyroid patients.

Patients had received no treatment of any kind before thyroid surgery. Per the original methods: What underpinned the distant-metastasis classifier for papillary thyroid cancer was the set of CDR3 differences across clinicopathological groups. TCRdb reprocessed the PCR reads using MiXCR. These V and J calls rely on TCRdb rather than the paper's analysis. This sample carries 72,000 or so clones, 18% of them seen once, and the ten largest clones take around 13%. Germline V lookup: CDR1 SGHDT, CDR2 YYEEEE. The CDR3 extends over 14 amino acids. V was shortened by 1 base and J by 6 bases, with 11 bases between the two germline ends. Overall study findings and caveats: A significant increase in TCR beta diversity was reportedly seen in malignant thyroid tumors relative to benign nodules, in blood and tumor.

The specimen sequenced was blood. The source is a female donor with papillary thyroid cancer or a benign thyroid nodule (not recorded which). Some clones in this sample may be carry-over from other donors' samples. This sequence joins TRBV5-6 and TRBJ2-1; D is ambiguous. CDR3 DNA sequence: TGTGCCAGCAGCTTGTACGGTTCCGGCAATGAGCAGTTCTTC. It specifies CASSLYGSGNEQFF.